This TCR beta chain is drawn from a study of blood T cell repertoires in COVID-19. This CDR3 contains 13 residues. Trimming stripped 2 bases from V and 1 base from J, with 2 bases between. Germline CDR1 is MNHNY and CDR2 is SVGAGI (reference sequence). TCRdb's table, derived via immunoSEQ multiplex PCR, lists solely in-frame clones and lacks some. This sample yields approximately 70,000 clones, of which more than 75% are seen a single time; 15% to 20% belongs to the top ten. The receptor was isolated from a human donor in a cohort sampled during active COVID-19. The sequenced sample was peripheral blood. The rearrangement uses TRBV6-6 and TRBJ2-2; no clear D gene. The CDR3 here is CASSYLNTGELFF. CDR3 nucleotide sequence: TGTGCCAGCAGTTACCTGAACACCGGGGAGCTGTTTTTT.